This TCR beta chain was observed in a study of identical twins. Notes on the study in general: Within cord blood, abundant beta clonotypes carried fewer insertions, but memory repertoires showed no such trend. Out-of-frame alpha sequences shared between twins exhibited an excess of low generation probability. Weaker excess twin sharing was observed in beta out-of-frame sequences.

Germline CDR1 SGHVS, CDR2 FNYEAQ. The germline V and J ends were trimmed by 4 bases and 5 bases, with 12 bases remaining between them. The CDR3 loop spans 13 amino acids. From the 5' RACE reads, TCRdb called clonotypes with MiXCR, one entry per CDR3 protein. The repertoire holds roughly 1.6 million distinct CDR3 sequences, with more than 30% as singletons. A word on this clonotype: Its target is unknown. Being one base from a much bigger clone, this may be a read error.

The TCR was taken from a newborn girl in good health. Sequenced material: cord blood. V and J are TRBV7-6 and TRBJ2-7; D gene ambiguous. The CDR3 nucleotides are TGTGCCAGCAGCTCCCCATTTAGCCACGAGCAGTACTTC. It yields the protein CASSSPFSHEQYF.